This T cell receptor (beta chain) comes out of a study of OX40 agonist ivuxolimab in advanced cancers. On this clone: What it binds is unknown.

The ends were cut back, 0 bases at V and 7 bases at J, with 17 bases in the middle. The CDR3 runs to 15 residues. Germline assignment: CDR1 SGHRS and CDR2 YFSETQ. Sequenced by immunoSEQ multiplex PCR; TCRdb stores in-frame clones only, minus some. This table holds 94,000 or so clones, about four fifths found once. Findings and caveats of the study: At 0.1-3.0 mg/kg, partial responders had clonal expansion among the lowest observed.

The chain is built from TRBV5-1 and TRBJ2-7; a possible D gene is TRBD1 (7 bases). Source: CD4+ or CD8+ T cells sorted from blood, taken in a trial of the OX40 agonist ivuxolimab. This receptor was taken from an adult with an advanced solid tumor such as melanoma, head and neck, liver or kidney cancer. DNA for the CDR3: TGCGCCAGCAGCTTGGGAGTCAGGGGGGCTGAAGAGCAGTACTTC. Translating gives CASSLGVRGAEEQYF.